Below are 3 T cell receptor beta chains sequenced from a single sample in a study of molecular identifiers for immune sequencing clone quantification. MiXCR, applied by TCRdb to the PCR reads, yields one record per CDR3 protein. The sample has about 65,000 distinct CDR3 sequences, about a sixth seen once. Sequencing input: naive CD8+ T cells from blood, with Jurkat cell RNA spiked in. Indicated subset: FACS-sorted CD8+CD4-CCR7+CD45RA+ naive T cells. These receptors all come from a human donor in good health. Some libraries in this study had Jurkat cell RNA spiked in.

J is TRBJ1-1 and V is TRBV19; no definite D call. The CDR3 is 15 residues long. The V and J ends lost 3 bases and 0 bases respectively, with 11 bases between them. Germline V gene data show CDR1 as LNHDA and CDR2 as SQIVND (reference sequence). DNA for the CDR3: TGTGCCAGTAGTATGATGCAGGTCGTGAACACTGAAGCTTTCTTT. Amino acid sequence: CASSMMQVVNTEAFF.

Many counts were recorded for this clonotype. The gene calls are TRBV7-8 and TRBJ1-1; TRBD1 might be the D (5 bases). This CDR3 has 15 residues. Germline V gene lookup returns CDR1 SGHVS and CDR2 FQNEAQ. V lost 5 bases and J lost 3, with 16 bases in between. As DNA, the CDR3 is TGTGCCAGCAGCCTAAACGACAGAGAGTACACTGAAGCTTTCTTT. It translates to CASSLNDREYTEAFF.

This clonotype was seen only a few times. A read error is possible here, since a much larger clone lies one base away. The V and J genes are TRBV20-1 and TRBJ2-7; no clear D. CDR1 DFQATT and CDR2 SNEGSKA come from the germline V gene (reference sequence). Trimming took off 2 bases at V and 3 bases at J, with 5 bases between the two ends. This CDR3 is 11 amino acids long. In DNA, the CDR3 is TGCAGTGCTAGATGGAACTACGAGCAGTACTTC. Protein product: CSARWNYEQYF.